These T cell receptor beta chains were read from a single sample in a study of control samples from healthy donors and cancer patients. Sequencing used immunoSEQ multiplex PCR; TCRdb keeps in-frame clones, though not all of them. Counted here are fewer than 15,000 clones, approximately 77% occurring once; the ten biggest clones make up 7.5% to 8.5%. The sample taken for sequencing was formalin-fixed, paraffin-embedded tissue. Receptor source: a male donor with melanoma. Both conserved end residues are part of each CDR3. The order of the fields is J gene, D gene, V gene, clone size, CDR3 DNA, CDR3 protein. The D gene is left open where the match is weak. Not every row has a clone size; where given, it reads once, few, many or a size class.

TRBJ1-5,NA,TRBV29-1,NA,TGCAGCGTTATGACAGGAGGCAATCAGCCCCAGCATTTT,CSVMTGGNQPQHF
TRBJ2-1,TRBD2,TRBV5-4,NA,TGTGCCAGCAGCCCGACCCAGCGGGGGCCCTACAATGAGCAGTTCTTC,CASSPTQRGPYNEQFF
TRBJ1-1,NA,TRBV9,NA,TGTGCCAGCAGCGTCGCAGGGTTCACTGAAGCTTTCTTT,CASSVAGFTEAFF
TRBJ1-1,NA,TRBV12-3/TRBV12-4,NA,TGTGCCAGCAGCGGGTGGCGAACTGAAGCTTTCTTT,CASSGWRTEAFF
TRBJ2-7,TRBD2,TRBV29-1,NA,TGCAGCGTACTGGGGGGGGTCACCGGCGAGCAGTACTTC,CSVLGGVTGEQYF
TRBJ1-5,NA,TRBV28,NA,TGTGCCAGCAGCACAATGGGGGGTAGTCAGCCCCAGCATTTT,CASSTMGGSQPQHF
TRBJ2-3,NA,TRBV4-3,NA,TGCGCCAGCAGCCAAGATCCCTGGGATACGCAGTATTTT,CASSQDPWDTQYF
TRBJ2-2,NA,TRBV14,NA,TGTGCCAGCAGCCCTACAGGATTAGGCGGGGAGCTGTTTTTT,CASSPTGLGGELFF
TRBJ2-1,TRBD2,TRBV4-2,NA,TGTGCCAGCAGCCAAGCTGGACTAGCGGGGAACCGTGAGCAGTTCTTC,CASSQAGLAGNREQFF
TRBJ1-2,NA,TRBV6-5,once,TGTGCCAGCAGGGTGCGGGGCTATGGCTACACCTTC,CASRVRGYGYTF
TRBJ2-1,NA,TRBV3-1/TRBV3-2,NA,TGTGCCAGCAGCACATACCTTGGCGGGGCCTACAATGAGCAGTTCTTC,CASSTYLGGAYNEQFF
TRBJ2-1,NA,TRBV7-3,few,TGTGCCAGCAGCTTATCCGGGCCCTCCTACAATGAGCAGTTCTTC,CASSLSGPSYNEQFF
TRBJ2-3,TRBD2,TRBV27,few,TGTGCCACTCCCTTTCAGCAATTAGCGGGGGGAAAAGACACAGATACGCAGTATTTT,CATPFQQLAGGKDTDTQYF
TRBJ2-5,NA,TRBV3-1/TRBV3-2,NA,TGTGCCAGCAGCCAAGGACTACGACAAGAGACCCAGTACTTC,CASSQGLRQETQYF
TRBJ1-1,NA,TRBV6-6,few,TGTGCCAGCAGTTACGAGGGTGAGAACACTGAAGCTTTCTTT,CASSYEGENTEAFF
TRBJ2-7,NA,TRBV7-8,NA,TGTGCCAGCAGCTTCGCCGAGCCAGGTATTTACCCCGAGCAGTACTTC,CASSFAEPGIYPEQYF
TRBJ2-5,NA,TRBV6-6,NA,TGTGCCAGCAGGTTGTCGGGGGCCCAAGAGACCCAGTACTTC,CASRLSGAQETQYF